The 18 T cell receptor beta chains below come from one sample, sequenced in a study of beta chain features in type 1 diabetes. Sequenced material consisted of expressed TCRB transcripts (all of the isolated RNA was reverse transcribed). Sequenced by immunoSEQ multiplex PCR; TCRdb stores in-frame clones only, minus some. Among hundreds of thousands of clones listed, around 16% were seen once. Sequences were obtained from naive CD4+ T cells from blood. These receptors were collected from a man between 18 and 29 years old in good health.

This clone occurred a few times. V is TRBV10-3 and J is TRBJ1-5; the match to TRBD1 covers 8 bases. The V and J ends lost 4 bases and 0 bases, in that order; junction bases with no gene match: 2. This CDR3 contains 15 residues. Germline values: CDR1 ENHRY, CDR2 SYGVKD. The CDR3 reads CAISATGDSNQPQHF. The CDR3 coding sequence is TGTGCCATCAGTGCGACAGGGGATAGCAATCAGCCCCAGCATTTT.

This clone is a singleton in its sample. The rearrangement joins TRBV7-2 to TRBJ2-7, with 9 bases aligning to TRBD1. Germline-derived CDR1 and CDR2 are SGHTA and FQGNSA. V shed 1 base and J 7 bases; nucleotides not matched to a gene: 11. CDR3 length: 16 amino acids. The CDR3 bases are TGTGCCAGCAGCTTAGTAGTTGGGACAGGGAGGGTAGAGCAGTACTTC. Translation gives CASSLVVGTGRVEQYF.

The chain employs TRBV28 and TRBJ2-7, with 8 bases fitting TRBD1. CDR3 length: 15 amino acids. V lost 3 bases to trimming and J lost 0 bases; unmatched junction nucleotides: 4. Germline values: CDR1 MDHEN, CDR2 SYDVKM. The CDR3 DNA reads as TGTGCCAGCAGTTTGAGCAGGGGGCCCTCCTACGAGCAGTACTTC. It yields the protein CASSLSRGPSYEQYF.

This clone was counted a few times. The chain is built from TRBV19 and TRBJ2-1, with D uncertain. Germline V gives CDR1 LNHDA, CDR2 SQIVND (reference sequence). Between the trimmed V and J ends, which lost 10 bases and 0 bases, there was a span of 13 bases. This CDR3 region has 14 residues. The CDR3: CATRPYSSYNEQFF. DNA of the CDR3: TGTGCCACTCGCCCGTATAGCTCCTACAATGAGCAGTTCTTC.

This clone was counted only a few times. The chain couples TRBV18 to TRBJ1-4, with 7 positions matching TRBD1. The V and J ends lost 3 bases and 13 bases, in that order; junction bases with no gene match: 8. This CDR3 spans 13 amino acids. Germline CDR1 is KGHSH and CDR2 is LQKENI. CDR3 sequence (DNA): TGTGCCAGCTCACCGCGCGACAGGGACATACTGTTTTTT. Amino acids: CASSPRDRDILFF.

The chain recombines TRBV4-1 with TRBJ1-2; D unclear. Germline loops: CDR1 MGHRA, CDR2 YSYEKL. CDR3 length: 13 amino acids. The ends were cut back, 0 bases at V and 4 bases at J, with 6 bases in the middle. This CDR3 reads CASSQDPTYGYTF. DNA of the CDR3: TGCGCCAGCAGCCAAGACCCGACCTATGGCTACACCTTC.

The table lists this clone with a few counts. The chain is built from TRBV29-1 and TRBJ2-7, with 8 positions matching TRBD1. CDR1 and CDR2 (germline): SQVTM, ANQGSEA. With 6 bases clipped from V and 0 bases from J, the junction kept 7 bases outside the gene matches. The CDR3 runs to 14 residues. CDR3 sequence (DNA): TGCAGCGTAGACAGGGGTTTCCCCTCCTACGAGCAGTACTTC. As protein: CSVDRGFPSYEQYF.

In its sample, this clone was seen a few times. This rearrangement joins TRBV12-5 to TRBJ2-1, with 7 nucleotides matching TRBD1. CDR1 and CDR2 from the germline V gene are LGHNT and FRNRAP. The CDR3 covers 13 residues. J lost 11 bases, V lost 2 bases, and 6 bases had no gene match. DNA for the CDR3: TGTGCTAGTGGTTTGAATTCGAGGGGGCAGCAGTTCTTC. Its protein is CASGLNSRGQQFF.

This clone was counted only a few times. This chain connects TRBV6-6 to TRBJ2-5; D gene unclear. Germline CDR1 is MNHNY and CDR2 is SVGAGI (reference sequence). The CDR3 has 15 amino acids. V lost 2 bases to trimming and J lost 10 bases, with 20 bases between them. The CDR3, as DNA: TGTGCCAGCAGTTACGGCTCCGGGTATCCAATGGTCCAGTACTTC. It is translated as CASSYGSGYPMVQYF.

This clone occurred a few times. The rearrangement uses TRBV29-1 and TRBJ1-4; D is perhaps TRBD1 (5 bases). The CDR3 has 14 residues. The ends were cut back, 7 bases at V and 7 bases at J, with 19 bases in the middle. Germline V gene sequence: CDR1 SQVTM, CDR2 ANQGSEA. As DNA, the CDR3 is TGCAGCGGTGGGCCAGGGACCGAGGGTGAAAAACTGTTTTTT. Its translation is CSGGPGTEGEKLFF.

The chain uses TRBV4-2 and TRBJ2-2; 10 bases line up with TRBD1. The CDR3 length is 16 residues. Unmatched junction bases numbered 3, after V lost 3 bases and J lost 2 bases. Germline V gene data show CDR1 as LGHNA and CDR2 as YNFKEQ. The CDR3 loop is CASSQGTGDNTGELFF. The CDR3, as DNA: TGTGCCAGCAGCCAGGGGACAGGGGATAACACCGGGGAGCTGTTTTTT.

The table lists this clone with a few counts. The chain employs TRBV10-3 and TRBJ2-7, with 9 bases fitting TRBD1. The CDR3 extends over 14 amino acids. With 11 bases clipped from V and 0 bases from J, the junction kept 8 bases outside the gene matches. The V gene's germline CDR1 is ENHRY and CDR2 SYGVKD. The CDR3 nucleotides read TGTGCCCTAGGCCCGGGACAGGGCTCCTACGAGCAGTACTTC. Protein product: CALGPGQGSYEQYF.

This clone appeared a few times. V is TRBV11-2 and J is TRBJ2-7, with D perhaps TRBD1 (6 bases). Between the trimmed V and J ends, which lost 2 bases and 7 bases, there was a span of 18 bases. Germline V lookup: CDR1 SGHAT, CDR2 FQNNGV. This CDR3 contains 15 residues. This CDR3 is CASSLTDSGRGEQYF. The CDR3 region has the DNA TGTGCCAGCAGCTTAACGGACAGCGGACGAGGGGAGCAGTACTTC.

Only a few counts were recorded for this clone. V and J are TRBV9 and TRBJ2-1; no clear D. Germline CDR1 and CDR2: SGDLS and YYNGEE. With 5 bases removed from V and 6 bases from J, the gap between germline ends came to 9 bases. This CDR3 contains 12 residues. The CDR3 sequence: CASSTNSNEQFF. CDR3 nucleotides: TGTGCCAGCAGTACGAACAGCAATGAGCAGTTCTTC.

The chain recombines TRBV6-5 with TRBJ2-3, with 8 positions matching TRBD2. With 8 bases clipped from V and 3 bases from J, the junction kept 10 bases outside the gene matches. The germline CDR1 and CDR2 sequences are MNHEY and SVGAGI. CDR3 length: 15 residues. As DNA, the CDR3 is TGTGCCAGCGGACCTCGGGGGGGCCAGACAGATACGCAGTATTTT. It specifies CASGPRGGQTDTQYF.

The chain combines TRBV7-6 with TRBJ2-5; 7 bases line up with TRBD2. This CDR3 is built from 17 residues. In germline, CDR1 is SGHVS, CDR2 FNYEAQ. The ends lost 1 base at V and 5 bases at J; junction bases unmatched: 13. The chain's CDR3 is CASSLVPRRSGVETQYF. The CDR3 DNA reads TGTGCCAGCAGCTTAGTCCCTCGTAGAAGCGGGGTGGAGACCCAGTACTTC.

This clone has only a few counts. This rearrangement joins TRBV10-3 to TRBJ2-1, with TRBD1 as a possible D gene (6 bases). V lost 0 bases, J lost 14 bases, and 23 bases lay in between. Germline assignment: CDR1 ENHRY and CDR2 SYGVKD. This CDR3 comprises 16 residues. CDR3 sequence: CAISESGTGPDLREFF. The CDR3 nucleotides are TGTGCCATCAGTGAGTCAGGCACAGGGCCGGACCTTCGGGAGTTCTTC.

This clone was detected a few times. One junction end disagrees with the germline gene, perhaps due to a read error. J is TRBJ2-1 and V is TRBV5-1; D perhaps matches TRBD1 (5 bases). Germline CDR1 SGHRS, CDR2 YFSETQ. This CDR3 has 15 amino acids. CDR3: CASSFNPTIDSSRLF. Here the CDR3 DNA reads TGCGCCAGCAGCTTCAATCCTACCATTGACAGTTCCAGACTCTTC. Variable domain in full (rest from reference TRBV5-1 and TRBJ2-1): KAGVTQTPRYLIKTRGQQVTLSCSPISGHRSVSWYQQTPGQGLQFLFEYFSETQRNKGNFPGRFSGRQFSNSRSEMNVSTLELGDSALYLCASSFNPTIDSSRLFGPGTRLTVL.